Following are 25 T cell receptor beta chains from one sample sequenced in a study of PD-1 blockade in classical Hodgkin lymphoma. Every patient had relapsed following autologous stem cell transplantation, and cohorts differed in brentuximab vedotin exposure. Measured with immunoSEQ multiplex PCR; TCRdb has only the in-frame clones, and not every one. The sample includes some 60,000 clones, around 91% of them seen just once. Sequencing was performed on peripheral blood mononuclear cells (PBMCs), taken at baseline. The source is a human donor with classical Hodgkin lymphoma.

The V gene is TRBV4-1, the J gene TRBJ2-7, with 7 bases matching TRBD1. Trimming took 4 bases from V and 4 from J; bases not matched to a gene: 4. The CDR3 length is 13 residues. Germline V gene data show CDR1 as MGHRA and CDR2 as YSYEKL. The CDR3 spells CASSRLTGYEQYF. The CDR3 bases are TGCGCCAGCAGCCGCCTGACAGGGTACGAGCAGTACTTC.

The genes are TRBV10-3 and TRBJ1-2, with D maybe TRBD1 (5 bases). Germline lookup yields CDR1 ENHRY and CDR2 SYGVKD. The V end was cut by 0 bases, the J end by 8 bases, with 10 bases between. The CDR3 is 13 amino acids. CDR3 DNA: TGTGCCATCAGTGAGTCGAGAGGGGTAGGCTACACCTTC. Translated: CAISESRGVGYTF.

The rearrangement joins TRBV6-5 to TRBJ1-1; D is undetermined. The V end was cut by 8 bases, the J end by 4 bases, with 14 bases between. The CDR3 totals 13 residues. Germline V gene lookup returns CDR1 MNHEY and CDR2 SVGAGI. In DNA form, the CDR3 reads TGTGCCAGCTCTACGGGGTCGGGCACTGAAGCTTTCTTT. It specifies CASSTGSGTEAFF.

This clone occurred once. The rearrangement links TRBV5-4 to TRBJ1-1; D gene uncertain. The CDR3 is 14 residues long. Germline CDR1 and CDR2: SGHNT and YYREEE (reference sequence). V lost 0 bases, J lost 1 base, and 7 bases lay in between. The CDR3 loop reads CASSLVIGNTEAFF. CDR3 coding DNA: TGTGCCAGCAGCTTGGTAATAGGGAACACTGAAGCTTTCTTT. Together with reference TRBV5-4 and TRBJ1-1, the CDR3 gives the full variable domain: ETGVTQSPTHLIKTRGQQVTLRCSSQSGHNTVSWYQQALGQGPQFIFQYYREEENGRGNFPPRFSGLQFPNYSSELNVNALELDDSALYLCASSLVIGNTEAFFGQGTRLTVV.

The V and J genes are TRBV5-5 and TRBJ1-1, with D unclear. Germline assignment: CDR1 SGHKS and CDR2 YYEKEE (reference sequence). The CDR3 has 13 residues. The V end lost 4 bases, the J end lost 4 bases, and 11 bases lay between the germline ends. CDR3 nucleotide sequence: TGTGCCAGCAGCGCCTTCCTACTCACTGAAGCTTTCTTT. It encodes CASSAFLLTEAFF.

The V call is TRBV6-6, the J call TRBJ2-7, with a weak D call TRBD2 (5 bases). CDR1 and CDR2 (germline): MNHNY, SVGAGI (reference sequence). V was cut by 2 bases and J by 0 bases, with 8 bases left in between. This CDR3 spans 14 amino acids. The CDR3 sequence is CASSYSRGSYEQYF. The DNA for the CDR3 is TGTGCCAGCAGTTACAGTCGGGGCTCCTACGAGCAGTACTTC.

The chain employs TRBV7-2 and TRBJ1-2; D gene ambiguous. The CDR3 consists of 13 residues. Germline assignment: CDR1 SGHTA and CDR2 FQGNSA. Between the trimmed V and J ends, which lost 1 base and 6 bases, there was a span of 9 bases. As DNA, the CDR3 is TGTGCCAGCAGCTTAGGGAGGTGGAATGGCTACACCTTC. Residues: CASSLGRWNGYTF.

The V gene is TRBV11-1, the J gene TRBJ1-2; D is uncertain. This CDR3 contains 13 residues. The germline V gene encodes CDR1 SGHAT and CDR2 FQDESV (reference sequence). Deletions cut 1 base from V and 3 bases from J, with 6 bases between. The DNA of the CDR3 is TGTGCCAGCAGCTTAGGGAGTGACTATGGCTACACCTTC. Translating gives CASSLGSDYGYTF.

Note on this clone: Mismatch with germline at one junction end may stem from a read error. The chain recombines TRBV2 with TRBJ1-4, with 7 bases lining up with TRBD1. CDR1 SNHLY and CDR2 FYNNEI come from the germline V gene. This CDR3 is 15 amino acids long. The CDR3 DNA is TGTGCCAGCACTGAATGGGGGCCGACAGGGGAAAAACTGTTTTTT. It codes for CASTEWGPTGEKLFF.

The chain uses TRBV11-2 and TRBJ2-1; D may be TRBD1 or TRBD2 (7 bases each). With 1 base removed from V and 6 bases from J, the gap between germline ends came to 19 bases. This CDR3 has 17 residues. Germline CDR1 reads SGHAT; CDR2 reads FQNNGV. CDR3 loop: CASSLVLGRGHLNEQFF. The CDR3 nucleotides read TGTGCCAGCAGCTTAGTCTTGGGGAGGGGGCATCTCAATGAGCAGTTCTTC.

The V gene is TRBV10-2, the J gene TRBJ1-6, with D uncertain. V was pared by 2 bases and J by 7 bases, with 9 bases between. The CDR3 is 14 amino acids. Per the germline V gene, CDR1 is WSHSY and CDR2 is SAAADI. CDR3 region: CASSETIRNSPLHF. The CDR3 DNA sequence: TGCGCCAGCAGTGAGACTATCCGAAATTCACCCCTCCACTTT.

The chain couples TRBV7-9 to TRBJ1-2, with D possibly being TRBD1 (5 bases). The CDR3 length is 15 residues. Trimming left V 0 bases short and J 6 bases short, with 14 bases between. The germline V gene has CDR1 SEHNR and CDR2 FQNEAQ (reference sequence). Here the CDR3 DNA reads TGTGCCAGCAGCTTAGCTCTTGTCAGGGATGATGGCTACACCTTC. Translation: CASSLALVRDDGYTF.

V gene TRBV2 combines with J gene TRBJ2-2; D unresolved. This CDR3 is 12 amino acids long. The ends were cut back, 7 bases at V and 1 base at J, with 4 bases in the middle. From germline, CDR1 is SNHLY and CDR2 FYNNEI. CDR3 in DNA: TGTGCCAGCAAGTTGAACACCGGGGAGCTGTTTTTT. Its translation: CASKLNTGELFF.

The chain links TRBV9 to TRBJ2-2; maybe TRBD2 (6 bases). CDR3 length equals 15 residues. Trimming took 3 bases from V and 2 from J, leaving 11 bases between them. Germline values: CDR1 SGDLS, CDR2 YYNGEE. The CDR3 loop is CASSDPDYNTGELFF. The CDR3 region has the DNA TGTGCCAGCAGCGACCCGGACTACAACACCGGGGAGCTGTTTTTT.

CDR3 amino acids: CASSADRGNEKLFF. CDR3 in DNA: TGTGCCAGCAGTGCGGACAGGGGTAATGAAAAACTGTTTTTT. The chain employs TRBV6-1 and TRBJ1-4; 9 nucleotides align to TRBD1. The germline CDR1 and CDR2 sequences are MNHNS and SASEGT. The CDR3 has 14 residues. V trimming: 4 bases; J trimming: 4 bases; junction bases outside the gene matches: 1.

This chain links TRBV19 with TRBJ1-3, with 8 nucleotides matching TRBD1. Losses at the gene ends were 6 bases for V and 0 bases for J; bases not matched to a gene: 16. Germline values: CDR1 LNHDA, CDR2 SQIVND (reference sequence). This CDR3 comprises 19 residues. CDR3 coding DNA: TGTGCCAGTAGGATGCGCTATACTCTGGACAGGGACTCTGGAAACACCATATATTTT. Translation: CASRMRYTLDRDSGNTIYF.

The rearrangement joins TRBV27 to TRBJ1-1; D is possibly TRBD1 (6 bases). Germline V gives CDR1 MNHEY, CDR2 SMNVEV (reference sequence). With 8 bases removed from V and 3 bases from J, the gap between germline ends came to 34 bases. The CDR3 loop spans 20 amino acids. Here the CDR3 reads CASEPRHGGLGNFVHTEAFF. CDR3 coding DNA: TGTGCCAGCGAACCGAGGCATGGGGGCTTAGGGAATTTTGTGCACACTGAAGCTTTCTTT.

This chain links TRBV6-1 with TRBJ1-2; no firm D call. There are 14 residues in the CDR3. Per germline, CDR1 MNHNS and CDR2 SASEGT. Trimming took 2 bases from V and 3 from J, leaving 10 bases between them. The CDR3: CASSERQFYYGYTF. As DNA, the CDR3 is TGTGCCAGCAGTGAAAGGCAATTTTACTATGGCTACACCTTC.

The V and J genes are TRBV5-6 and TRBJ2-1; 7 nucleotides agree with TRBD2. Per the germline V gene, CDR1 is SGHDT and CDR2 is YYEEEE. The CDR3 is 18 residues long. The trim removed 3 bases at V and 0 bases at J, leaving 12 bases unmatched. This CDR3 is CASSWTGGLLVSYNEQFF. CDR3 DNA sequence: TGTGCCAGCAGCTGGACCGGGGGGTTATTAGTCTCCTACAATGAGCAGTTCTTC.

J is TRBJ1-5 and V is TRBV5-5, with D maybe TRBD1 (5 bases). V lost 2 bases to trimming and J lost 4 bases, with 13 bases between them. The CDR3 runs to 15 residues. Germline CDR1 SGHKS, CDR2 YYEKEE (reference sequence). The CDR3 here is CASSFYFTGNQPQHF. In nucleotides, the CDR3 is TGTGCCAGCAGCTTTTATTTTACAGGAAATCAGCCCCAGCATTTT. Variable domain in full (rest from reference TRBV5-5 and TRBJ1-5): DAGVTQSPTHLIKTRGQQVTLRCSPISGHKSVSWYQQVLGQGPQFIFQYYEKEERGRGNFPDRFSARQFPNYSSELNVNALLLGDSALYLCASSFYFTGNQPQHFGDGTRLSIL.

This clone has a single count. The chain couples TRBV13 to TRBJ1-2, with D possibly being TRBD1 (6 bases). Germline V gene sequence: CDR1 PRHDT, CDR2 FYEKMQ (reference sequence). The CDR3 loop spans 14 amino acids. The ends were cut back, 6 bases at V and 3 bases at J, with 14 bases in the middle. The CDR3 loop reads CASSSEGGDYGYTF. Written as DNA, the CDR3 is TGTGCCAGCAGTTCGGAAGGGGGGGACTATGGCTACACCTTC.

For the CDR3, the DNA is TGCGCCAGCAGTCAATCGATGGTCAGCGGCAGGGATCAGCCCCAGCATTTT. Encoded protein: CASSQSMVSGRDQPQHF. The chain links TRBV23-1 to TRBJ1-5; a weak D match, TRBD1 (5 bases). TRBV23-1 is an open reading frame, and its role is uncertain. The V end was cut by 0 bases, the J end by 5 bases, with 17 bases between. The CDR3 length is 17 residues.

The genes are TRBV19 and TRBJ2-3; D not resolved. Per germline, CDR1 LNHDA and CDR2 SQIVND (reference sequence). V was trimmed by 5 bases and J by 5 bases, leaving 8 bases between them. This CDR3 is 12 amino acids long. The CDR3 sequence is CASSSLGDTQYF. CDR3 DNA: TGTGCCAGTAGTTCCCTGGGAGATACGCAGTATTTT. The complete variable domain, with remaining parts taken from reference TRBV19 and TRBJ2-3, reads DGGITQSPKYLFRKEGQNVTLSCEQNLNHDAMYWYRQDPGQGLRLIYYSQIVNDFQKGDIAEGYSVSREKKESFPLTVTSAQKNPTAFYLCASSSLGDTQYFGPGTRLTVL.

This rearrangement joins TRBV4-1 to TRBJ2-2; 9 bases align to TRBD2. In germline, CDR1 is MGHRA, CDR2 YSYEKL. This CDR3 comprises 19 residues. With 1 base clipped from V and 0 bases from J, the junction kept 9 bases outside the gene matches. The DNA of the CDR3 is TGCGCCAGCAGCCAAGCGGCTAGCGGGGAGCTTGCGAACACCGGGGAGCTGTTTTTT. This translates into CASSQAASGELANTGELFF.

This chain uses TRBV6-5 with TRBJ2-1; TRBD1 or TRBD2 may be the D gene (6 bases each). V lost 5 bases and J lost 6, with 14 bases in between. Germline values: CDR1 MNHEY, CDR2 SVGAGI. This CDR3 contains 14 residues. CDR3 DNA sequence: TGTGCCAGCAGTCGGGGGCCTTCTGGCAATGAGCAGTTCTTC. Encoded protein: CASSRGPSGNEQFF.